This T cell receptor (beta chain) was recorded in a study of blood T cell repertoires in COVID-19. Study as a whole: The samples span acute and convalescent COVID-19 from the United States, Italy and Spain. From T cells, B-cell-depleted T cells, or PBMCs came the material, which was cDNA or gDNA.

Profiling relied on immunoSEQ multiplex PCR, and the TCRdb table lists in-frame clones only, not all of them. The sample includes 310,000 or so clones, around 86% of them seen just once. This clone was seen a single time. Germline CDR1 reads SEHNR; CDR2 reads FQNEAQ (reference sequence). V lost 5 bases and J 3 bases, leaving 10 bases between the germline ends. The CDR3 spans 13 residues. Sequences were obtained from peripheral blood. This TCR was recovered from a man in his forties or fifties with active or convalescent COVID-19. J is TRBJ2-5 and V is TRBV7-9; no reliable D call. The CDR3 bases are TGTGCCAGCAGCAAAGACACCAAAGAGACCCAGTACTTC. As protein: CASSKDTKETQYF. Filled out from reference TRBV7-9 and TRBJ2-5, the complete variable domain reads DTGVSQNPRHKITKRGQNVTFRCDPISEHNRLYWYRQTLGQGPEFLTYFQNEAQLEKSRLLSDRFSAERPKGSFSTLEIQRTEQGDSAMYLCASSKDTKETQYFGPGTRLLVL.